This TCR beta chain was obtained from a study of Ad26.COV2.S vaccination and SARS-CoV-2 variants (dated by TCRdb to about 2021). General notes on the study: Donors in the vaccine arm were drawn from COV1001, a phase I-IIa trial of Ad26.COV2.S in healthy adults that was multicentre, randomized, double-blind and placebo-controlled. Investigators remained blinded to trial group allocation during experiments and outcome assessment. Participants in the trial were split at random into five groups of five each, receiving low-dose or high-dose Ad26.COV2.S once or twice, or else placebo on both occasions. The specificity and breadth of SARS-CoV-2-reactive T cell receptors after Ad26.COV2.S vaccination were assessed by TCRbeta repertoire sequencing. Dosing of Ad26.COV2.S was intramuscular, at either 5x10^10 or 1x10^11 viral particles, delivered as one shot or as two shots spaced 56 days apart. A total of 32 samples were included in the TCR-sequenced set, comprising roughly 19 Ad26.COV2.S vaccine recipients, 5 placebo recipients and 8 SARS-CoV-2 convalescent individuals.

The sample's treatment or condition label, decoded: 19 received Ad26.COV2.S at low or high dose, single or two shots; roughly 5 received placebo; per-sample allocation not given. For vaccine and placebo recipients, repertoires were sequenced using samples collected on day 63 after the first injection. Cohort 1b enrolled fewer than 30 adults aged 18-55 years at a single site in Boston, USA, between 29 July and 7 August 2020. Ad26.COV2.S consisted of a replication-incompetent adenovirus type 26 vector by which a prefusion-stabilized SARS-CoV-2 spike protein from the original Wuhan strain was expressed. General findings and caveats noted by the study authors: Spike-specific TCR breadth was higher in Ad26.COV2.S recipients than in placebo recipients (P = 0.0014). The study was not powered for comparison of responses between vaccine doses or regimens. After vaccination, substantial breadth of spike-specific CD8+ and CD4+ T cell responses was reported. It was noted by the authors that total T cell responses may have been underestimated by the TCR breadth and depth analyses. Non-spike TCR breadth was comparable between vaccine and placebo recipients, consistent with the vaccine containing only spike.

About this clone: This receptor's antigen is unknown. Base qualities are not recorded, but no much larger clone differs from it by a single base.

The immunoSEQ Assay was the method used to sequence TCRbeta CDR3 regions. After extraction, genomic DNA underwent amplification by bias-controlled multiplex PCR, followed by high-throughput sequencing. The paper's data handling went like this. To quantify the absolute abundance of every unique TCRbeta CDR3 region, sequences were collapsed and filtered. T cell fraction was estimated by normalization of TCRbeta template counts to usable DNA, with usable DNA being measured through amplification of reference genes present in all nucleated cells. Repertoire TCRs were annotated as SARS-CoV-2-specific by exact matching of V gene, CDR3 amino acid sequence and J gene to a known reactive TCR set. The reference SARS-CoV-2 TCR set was derived from MIRA and filtered for enrichment in COVID-19-positive ImmuneCODE repertoires, a step that removed public or cross-reactive TCRs. Based on the MIRA antigens, annotated TCRs were further analysed at the level of specific ORF or position within ORF. Depth was the summed frequency of annotated unique rearrangements, while breadth was defined as annotated unique rearrangements over total unique productive rearrangements. Group comparisons of TCR breadth used two-sided Wilcoxon rank-sum tests. TCRdb's version of the immuneACCESS table is confined to in-frame rearrangements and falls short of the full clone set. An unresolved V gene accounts for under half of the shortfall where checked; the remainder is of unknown origin. V and J calls and clone size are copied from that table; D and trimming were computed from the DNA. The sample table holds about 390,000 clones, of which less than 90% were seen once. The leading ten clones occupy more than 3% of the sample.

This sequence originates from a person aged 18-65 years who received the Ad26.COV2.S COVID-19 vaccine or a placebo. The specimen comprised peripheral blood, sampled in a trial of Ad26.COV2.S vaccine versus placebo.

The CDR3 sequence is CASSLTGGLEAFF. The bases are TGTGCCAGCAGCTTGACAGGGGGCCTTGAAGCTTTCTTT. The chain links TRBV7-2 with TRBJ1-1, with 10 bases matching TRBD1. CDR1 SGHTA and CDR2 FQGNSA were looked up in the germline V gene. The CDR3 holds 13 amino acids from the cysteine to the phenylalanine. Just the 39-base CDR3 DNA is kept, in frame starting at base 1. Compared with germline, V lacks 3 bases and J lacks 7 bases; bases without a gene match: 2.